Included here is one T cell receptor beta chain sequence, with context. The record originates from a study of blood T cell repertoires in COVID-19. The CDR3 is made up of 16 amino acids. V gave up 3 bases and J gave up 4 bases, with 19 bases separating them. CDR1 and CDR2 (germline): SGHRS, YFSETQ. The cohort comprised adults aged roughly 18 to 95 years residing in 20 to 30 US areas. Clones were read by immunoSEQ multiplex PCR, and TCRdb kept only the in-frame ones, dropping some. The sample carries some 150,000 clones, around 83% recorded once. This sequence originates from a woman in her 50s in a cohort exposed to, infected with or recovered from COVID-19 (not recorded which). J is TRBJ1-1 and V is TRBV5-1; the D gene is possibly TRBD1 (6 bases). The sequencing input was PBMCs or T cells enriched from blood (not recorded which). The CDR3 nucleotides read TGCGCCAGCAGCTCGCAGGGGAAGGGTACAGGCACTGAAGCTTTCTTT. Amino acid sequence: CASSSQGKGTGTEAFF.